The next 12 T cell receptor beta chains were all read from a single sample in a study of shared T cell receptors in the human thymus. The data were produced by immunoSEQ multiplex PCR, yet TCRdb's version contains in-frame clones alone and is incomplete. The table has 600,000 or so clones, 87% seen once; the top ten hold 0.0094%. This same sample was also part of a study on human thymus T cells.

Sequencing input: thymocytes. The receptor source for this set is a boy younger than two with a congenital heart defect.

V is TRBV23-1 and J is TRBJ1-2, with unresolved D. TRBV23-1 is reported as an ORF; its role is uncertain. V dropped 4 bases and J dropped 0 bases, with 15 bases sitting between them. The CDR3 has 16 residues. The DNA for the CDR3 is TGCGCCAGCAGTCTTTTCCGGCGAGAGGCTAACTATGGCTACACCTTC. Translation gives CASSLFRREANYGYTF.

The genes are TRBV4-3 and TRBJ2-7; 8 positions match TRBD1. This CDR3 comprises 15 residues. Germline lookup yields CDR1 LGHNA and CDR2 YSLEER. V lost 1 base, J lost 3 bases, and 5 bases stayed unmatched. The CDR3, as DNA: TGCGCCAGCAGCCAAGTGGGACAGGACTTCTACGAGCAGTACTTC. Translated: CASSQVGQDFYEQYF.

The rearrangement joins TRBV6-4 to TRBJ1-2; no clear D gene. The CDR3 is made up of 13 amino acids. Between the trimmed V and J ends, which lost 2 bases and 6 bases, there was a span of 10 bases. Per germline, CDR1 MRHNA and CDR2 SNTAGT. The CDR3 sequence is CASSDPGSNGYTF. DNA of the CDR3: TGTGCCAGCAGTGACCCCGGGTCCAATGGCTACACCTTC.

V gene TRBV5-6 combines with J gene TRBJ2-1; TRBD2 aligns across 8 bases. V shed 6 bases, J shed 0 bases, and the junction held 5 bases outside the gene matches. The CDR3 totals 15 residues. Germline CDR1 is SGHDT and CDR2 is YYEEEE. The CDR3 region is CASTSGGGSYNEQFF. The CDR3 region has the DNA TGTGCCAGCACTTCGGGGGGGGGCTCCTACAATGAGCAGTTCTTC.

The chain employs TRBV9 and TRBJ2-3; possibly TRBD1 for D (5 bases). This CDR3 is built from 16 residues. CDR1 is SGDLS and CDR2 is YYNGEE in the germline V gene. V lost 0 bases and J lost 2, with 13 bases in between. DNA for the CDR3: TGTGCCAGCAGCGTAGGGGGCAGCATCCACACAGATACGCAGTATTTT. Its translation: CASSVGGSIHTDTQYF.

This chain links TRBV4-1 with TRBJ2-7; possible D gene TRBD2, 7 bases. The CDR3 spans 17 residues. V lost 4 bases, J lost 4 bases, and 23 bases lay in between. Germline V CDR1 and CDR2: MGHRA, YSYEKL. The CDR3 sequence: CASSRLGGGGWKYEQYF. CDR3 in DNA: TGCGCCAGCAGCCGCCTAGGGGGAGGGGGTTGGAAATACGAGCAGTACTTC.

In nucleotides, the CDR3 is TGTGCCAGCAGTGAAGACGGGAACTACGAGCAGTACTTC. Protein sequence: CASSEDGNYEQYF. V usage is TRBV6-1 and J usage is TRBJ2-7; D may be TRBD2 (5 bases). This CDR3 region has 13 residues. Germline V gene data show CDR1 as MNHNS and CDR2 as SASEGT. V lost 1 base and J lost 3, with 7 bases in between.

The V and J genes are TRBV30 and TRBJ1-1; 7 bases are shared with TRBD1. Germline lookup yields CDR1 GTSNPN and CDR2 SVGIG (reference sequence). The CDR3 is 13 amino acids. Losses at the gene ends were 4 bases for V and 1 base for J; bases not matched to a gene: 3. The CDR3 spells CAWKDRSNTEAFF. The CDR3 DNA follows: TGTGCCTGGAAGGACAGGTCGAACACTGAAGCTTTCTTT. Full variable domain (rest looked up from reference TRBV30 and TRBJ1-1): SQTIHQWPATLVQPVGSPLSLECTVEGTSNPNLYWYRQAAGRGLQLLFYSVGIGQISSEVPQNLSASRPQDRQFILSSKKLLLSDSGFYLCAWKDRSNTEAFFGQGTRLTVV.

J is TRBJ1-3 and V is TRBV7-2, with TRBD1 identical over 8 bases. Per germline, CDR1 SGHTA and CDR2 FQGNSA. V dropped 6 bases and J dropped 7; count of bases not matched to a gene: 14. The CDR3 loop spans 16 amino acids. DNA for the CDR3: TGTGCCAGCAGTCGACAGGGGTTCGGGTCTCCGAACACCATATATTTT. It encodes CASSRQGFGSPNTIYF.

The genes are TRBV2 and TRBJ2-4, with TRBD2 as a possible D gene (6 bases). The CDR3 length is 16 residues. Per the germline V gene, CDR1 is SNHLY and CDR2 is FYNNEI. Trimming left V 1 base short and J 1 base short, with 11 bases between. CDR3: CASSEVLARAKNIQYF. CDR3 in DNA: TGTGCCAGCAGTGAAGTGCTAGCGAGGGCCAAAAACATTCAGTACTTC.

The rearrangement links TRBV28 to TRBJ2-3; TRBD2 agrees at 10 bases. From germline, CDR1 is MDHEN and CDR2 SYDVKM. The trim removed 6 bases at V and 2 bases at J, leaving 17 bases unmatched. CDR3 size: 19 residues. The CDR3 DNA reads TGTGCCAGCAGCCTACCCCGTCTAGCGGGAGAACCAACCACAGATACGCAGTATTTT. Its translation: CASSLPRLAGEPTTDTQYF. Full variable domain (remainder filled in from reference TRBV28 and TRBJ2-3): DVKVTQSSRYLVKRTGEKVFLECVQDMDHENMFWYRQDPGLGLRLIYFSYDVKMKEKGDIPEGYSVSREKKERFSLILESASTNQTSMYLCASSLPRLAGEPTTDTQYFGPGTRLTVL.

The chain couples TRBV18 to TRBJ1-6, with 7 bases identical to TRBD1. The CDR3 has 13 amino acids. Germline CDR1 KGHSH, CDR2 LQKENI. Unmatched junction bases numbered 2, after V lost 3 bases and J lost 9 bases. CDR3 DNA: TGTGCCAGCTCACCGGGACAGCGTTCACCCCTCCACTTT. Translation gives CASSPGQRSPLHF. The whole variable domain, filled in from reference TRBV18 and TRBJ1-6, reads NAGVMQNPRHLVRRRGQEARLRCSPMKGHSHVYWYRQLPEEGLKFMVYLQKENIIDESGMPKERFSAEFPKEGPSILRIQQVVRGDSAAYFCASSPGQRSPLHFGNGTRLTVT.